The 4 T cell receptor beta chains presented below share a single source sample, sequenced in a study of cytomegalovirus exposure and HLA in healthy donors. Use of 60 Vbeta and 13 Jbeta primers characterized the PCR. The data were produced by immunoSEQ multiplex PCR, yet TCRdb's version contains in-frame clones alone and is incomplete. The sample shows 80,000 to 90,000 clones, more than 65% of them seen only once. The sample taken for sequencing was PBMCs. The source is a man aged 25 to 40 in good health and CMV-seronegative.

This clone was seen a handful of times. The V and J genes are TRBV5-4 and TRBJ2-1; 7 bases agree with TRBD1. In germline, CDR1 is SGHNT, CDR2 YYREEE (reference sequence). The CDR3 contains 13 residues. V trimming: 2 bases; J trimming: 10 bases; junction bases outside the gene matches: 6. The CDR3 here is CASSFKGADEQFF. CDR3 in DNA: TGTGCCAGCAGCTTTAAGGGGGCGGACGAGCAGTTCTTC. The full variable domain, completed using reference TRBV5-4 and TRBJ2-1, is ETGVTQSPTHLIKTRGQQVTLRCSSQSGHNTVSWYQQALGQGPQFIFQYYREEENGRGNFPPRFSGLQFPNYSSELNVNALELDDSALYLCASSFKGADEQFFGPGTRLTVL.

The rearrangement links TRBV2 to TRBJ2-5, with 9 bases lining up with TRBD2. There are 14 residues in the CDR3. Trimming cost V 3 bases and J 7 bases; bases outside gene matches: 6. Germline V lookup: CDR1 SNHLY, CDR2 FYNNEI. The CDR3 loop is CASSDGTSFGTQYF. CDR3 bases: TGTGCCAGCAGTGACGGGACTAGCTTCGGGACCCAGTACTTC. The full variable domain, its missing parts supplied by reference TRBV2 and TRBJ2-5, is EPEVTQTPSHQVTQMGQEVILRCVPISNHLYFYWYRQILGQKVEFLVSFYNNEISEKSEIFDDQFSVERPDGSNFTLKIRSTKLEDSAMYFCASSDGTSFGTQYFGPGTRLLVL.

The chain employs TRBV30 and TRBJ1-5; 9 bases fit TRBD1. V lost 3 bases and J lost 2; bases outside the gene matches: 2. In germline, CDR1 is GTSNPN, CDR2 SVGIG (reference sequence). The CDR3 sequence is 14 residues long. DNA for the CDR3: TGTGCCTGGAGGGGACAGGGAGGCAATCAGCCCCAGCATTTT. Protein sequence: CAWRGQGGNQPQHF.

This clone was seen a handful of times. The rearrangement uses TRBV29-1 and TRBJ2-3; 7 positions agree with TRBD2. Trimming took 4 bases from V and 2 from J; bases not matched to a gene: 18. The CDR3 loop spans 18 amino acids. The germline V gene has CDR1 SQVTM and CDR2 ANQGSEA. The CDR3 DNA reads TGCAGCGTTGCCACATCCCGGTGGGGGGGGGAATACACAGATACGCAGTATTTT. Translating gives CSVATSRWGGEYTDTQYF.